The rows below give T cell receptor beta chains drawn from one sample of a study of blood T cell repertoires in COVID-19. Repertoires were generated with immunoSEQ multiplex PCR, while TCRdb's copy carries only in-frame clones and drops some. This table has 470,000 or so clones, over 75% appearing once. Sequencing was done on a sample of peripheral blood. The origin of the receptors is a human donor in a cohort sampled during active COVID-19. The CDR3 runs from the conserved cysteine through the conserved F or W. Each record gives: D gene, V gene, J gene, clone size, CDR3 DNA, CDR3 protein. D genes are given only for firm matches. Size is omitted from some rows. Given values are once, few, many or a class for expanded clones.

d_gene: TRBD1
v_gene: TRBV9
j_gene: TRBJ2-7
abundance: once
CDR3nt: TGTGCCAGCAGCAGAGGGGACAGGGTTAGGTCCTACGAGCAGTACTTC
CDR3aa: CASSRGDRVRSYEQYF

d_gene: TRBD2
v_gene: TRBV5-4
j_gene: TRBJ2-1
abundance: -
CDR3nt: TGTGCCAGCAGCTCTAAAACTAGCGGGATAAAAAATGAGCAGTTCTTC
CDR3aa: CASSSKTSGIKNEQFF

d_gene: -
v_gene: TRBV4-3
j_gene: TRBJ1-2
abundance: -
CDR3nt: TGCGCCAGCAGCCCGAATGATAAGGGGCACTATGGCTACACCTTC
CDR3aa: CASSPNDKGHYGYTF

d_gene: TRBD2
v_gene: TRBV6-2/TRBV6-3
j_gene: TRBJ2-1
abundance: -
CDR3nt: TGTGCCAGCAGCCCCGGGACTAGCGGAAACAATGAGCAGTTCTTC
CDR3aa: CASSPGTSGNNEQFF

d_gene: TRBD1
v_gene: TRBV30
j_gene: TRBJ1-1
abundance: -
CDR3nt: TGTGCCTGGCGACAGGGGGCGGGGACTGAAGCTTTCTTT
CDR3aa: CAWRQGAGTEAFF

d_gene: -
v_gene: TRBV15
j_gene: TRBJ1-2
abundance: -
CDR3nt: TGTGCCACCAGCAGAGATCGGCTAGGGGGTGGCTACACCTTC
CDR3aa: CATSRDRLGGGYTF

d_gene: TRBD1
v_gene: TRBV7-6
j_gene: TRBJ1-3
abundance: -
CDR3nt: TGTGCCAGCAGCTCCCGGACAGGGCCTACCTCTGGAAACACCATATATTTT
CDR3aa: CASSSRTGPTSGNTIYF

d_gene: TRBD1
v_gene: TRBV18
j_gene: TRBJ2-3
abundance: -
CDR3nt: TGTGCCAGCTCACCGGCGGGACAGGGAGGGGGTACGCAGTATTTT
CDR3aa: CASSPAGQGGGTQYF

d_gene: -
v_gene: TRBV14
j_gene: TRBJ2-1
abundance: -
CDR3nt: TGTGCCAGCAGCCAATATGTGGCGGTTGACAATGAGCAGTTCTTC
CDR3aa: CASSQYVAVDNEQFF

d_gene: -
v_gene: TRBV28
j_gene: TRBJ1-1
abundance: -
CDR3nt: TGTGCCAGCTCCCGTGGGGGGAAAAACACTGAAGCTTTCTTT
CDR3aa: CASSRGGKNTEAFF

d_gene: -
v_gene: TRBV19
j_gene: TRBJ1-6
abundance: few
CDR3nt: TGTGCCTCGAGCGTCCCGGGACTAAATAATTCACCCCTCCACTTT
CDR3aa: CASSVPGLNNSPLHF

d_gene: -
v_gene: TRBV9
j_gene: TRBJ1-6
abundance: -
CDR3nt: TGTGCCAGCACTTCCGGGAATTATAATTCACCCCTCCACTTT
CDR3aa: CASTSGNYNSPLHF

d_gene: -
v_gene: TRBV4-3
j_gene: TRBJ1-2
abundance: -
CDR3nt: TGCGCCAGCAGCCAGGATCTCCAGGGCCGTGGCTACACCTTC
CDR3aa: CASSQDLQGRGYTF

d_gene: -
v_gene: TRBV12-2
j_gene: TRBJ2-3
abundance: -
CDR3nt: TGTGCAAGTCGCTTGACGGAGGGACCCCCCTTTTTTAGCGGGGGCACAGATACGCAGTATTTT
CDR3aa: CASRLTEGPPFFSGGTDTQYF

d_gene: TRBD1
v_gene: TRBV5-1
j_gene: TRBJ2-3
abundance: -
CDR3nt: TGCGCCAGCAGCCCCTCGGGACAGGGGTTGAATACGCAGTATTTT
CDR3aa: CASSPSGQGLNTQYF

d_gene: TRBD1
v_gene: TRBV2
j_gene: TRBJ1-5
abundance: -
CDR3nt: TGTGCCAGCAGAGAGGGACCGACAGGGGGCAGTGGTGGCAATCAGCCCCAGCATTTT
CDR3aa: CASREGPTGGSGGNQPQHF

d_gene: TRBD2
v_gene: TRBV7-2
j_gene: TRBJ2-1
abundance: once
CDR3nt: TGTGCCAGCAGCGAAAGACTAGCGGGAGAACAAGAGCAGTTCTTC
CDR3aa: CASSERLAGEQEQFF

d_gene: TRBD1
v_gene: TRBV5-4
j_gene: TRBJ2-2
abundance: once
CDR3nt: TGTGCCAGCAGCTTAAGACAGGGTGGTGGGGAGCTGTTTTTT
CDR3aa: CASSLRQGGGELFF

d_gene: -
v_gene: TRBV7-6
j_gene: TRBJ2-4
abundance: -
CDR3nt: TGTGCCAGCAGCCCGGGGGATAGGAGCATTCAGTACTTC
CDR3aa: CASSPGDRSIQYF

d_gene: -
v_gene: TRBV30
j_gene: TRBJ1-3
abundance: once
CDR3nt: TGTGCCTGGAGTCGCAACAGGGCTGCCTCTGGAAACACCATATATTTT
CDR3aa: CAWSRNRAASGNTIYF

d_gene: -
v_gene: TRBV28
j_gene: TRBJ2-5
abundance: -
CDR3nt: TGTGCCAGCAGTTCGTACCAAGAGACCCAGTACTTC
CDR3aa: CASSSYQETQYF

d_gene: -
v_gene: TRBV5-8
j_gene: TRBJ2-2
abundance: -
CDR3nt: TGTGCCAGCAGCTCCGGGACAATGATCCCCGGGGAGCTGTTTTTT
CDR3aa: CASSSGTMIPGELFF

d_gene: TRBD1
v_gene: TRBV9
j_gene: TRBJ1-2
abundance: -
CDR3nt: TGTGCCAGCAGCGCCAGGGGGCGCAACTATGGCTACACCTTC
CDR3aa: CASSARGRNYGYTF

d_gene: -
v_gene: TRBV27
j_gene: TRBJ2-2
abundance: -
CDR3nt: TGTGCCAGCAGTTTATCTCAATCCGGGGAGCTGTTTTTT
CDR3aa: CASSLSQSGELFF

d_gene: TRBD1
v_gene: TRBV2
j_gene: TRBJ1-2
abundance: -
CDR3nt: TGTGCCAGCAGTGCGAGGACAGGGGTAGACGGGATCTATGGCTACACCTTC
CDR3aa: CASSARTGVDGIYGYTF

d_gene: TRBD1
v_gene: TRBV18
j_gene: TRBJ1-6
abundance: -
CDR3nt: TGTGCCAGCTCACCCAGCTTAGGACAGGATTCACCCCTCCACTTT
CDR3aa: CASSPSLGQDSPLHF

d_gene: -
v_gene: TRBV12-3/TRBV12-4
j_gene: TRBJ1-1
abundance: -
CDR3nt: TGTGCCAGCAGTTTAACTGAGAACACTGAAGCTTTCTTT
CDR3aa: CASSLTENTEAFF

d_gene: TRBD1
v_gene: TRBV7-2
j_gene: TRBJ2-3
abundance: -
CDR3nt: TGTGCCAGCAGCCTGCTACAGGGGGCGCTTACAGATACGCAGTATTTT
CDR3aa: CASSLLQGALTDTQYF

d_gene: -
v_gene: TRBV7-3
j_gene: TRBJ2-1
abundance: -
CDR3nt: TGTGCCAGCAGCCGTCGCGGCCAGTCCGCGGATGAGCAGTTCTTC
CDR3aa: CASSRRGQSADEQFF